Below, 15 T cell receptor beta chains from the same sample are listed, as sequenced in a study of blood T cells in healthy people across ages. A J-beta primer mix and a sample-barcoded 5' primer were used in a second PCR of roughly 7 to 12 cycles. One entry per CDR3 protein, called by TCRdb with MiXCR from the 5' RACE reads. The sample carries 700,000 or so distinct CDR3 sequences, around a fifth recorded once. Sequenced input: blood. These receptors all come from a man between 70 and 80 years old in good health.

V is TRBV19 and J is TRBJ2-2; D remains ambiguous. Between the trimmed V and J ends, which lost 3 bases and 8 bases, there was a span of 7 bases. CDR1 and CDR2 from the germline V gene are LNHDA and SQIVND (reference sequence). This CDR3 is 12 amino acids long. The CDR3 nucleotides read TGTGCCAGTAGTATGGGGATGGGGGAGCTGTTTTTT. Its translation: CASSMGMGELFF. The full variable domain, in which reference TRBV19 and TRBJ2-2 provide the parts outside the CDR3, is DGGITQSPKYLFRKEGQNVTLSCEQNLNHDAMYWYRQDPGQGLRLIYYSQIVNDFQKGDIAEGYSVSREKKESFPLTVTSAQKNPTAFYLCASSMGMGELFFGEGSRLTVL.

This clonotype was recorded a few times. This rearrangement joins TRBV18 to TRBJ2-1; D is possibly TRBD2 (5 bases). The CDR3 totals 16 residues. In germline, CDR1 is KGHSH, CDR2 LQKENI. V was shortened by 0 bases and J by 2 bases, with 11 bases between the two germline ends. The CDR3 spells CASSPPVRGPYNEQFF. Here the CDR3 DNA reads TGTGCCAGCTCACCACCGGTCCGGGGTCCCTACAATGAGCAGTTCTTC. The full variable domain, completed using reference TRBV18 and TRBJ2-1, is NAGVMQNPRHLVRRRGQEARLRCSPMKGHSHVYWYRQLPEEGLKFMVYLQKENIIDESGMPKERFSAEFPKEGPSILRIQQVVRGDSAAYFCASSPPVRGPYNEQFFGPGTRLTVL.

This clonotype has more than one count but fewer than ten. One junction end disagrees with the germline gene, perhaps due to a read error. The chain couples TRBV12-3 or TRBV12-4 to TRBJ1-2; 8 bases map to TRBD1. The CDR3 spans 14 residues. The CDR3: CASRERTGNFGYTF. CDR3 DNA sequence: TGTGCCAGCAGAGAACGGACAGGGAACTTTGGCTACACCTTC.

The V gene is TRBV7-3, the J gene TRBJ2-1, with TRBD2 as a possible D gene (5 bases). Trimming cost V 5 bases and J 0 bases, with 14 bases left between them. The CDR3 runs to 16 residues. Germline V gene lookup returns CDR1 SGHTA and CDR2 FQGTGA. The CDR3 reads CASSTRPSSSYNEQFF. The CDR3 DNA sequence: TGTGCCAGCAGCACTAGGCCCTCTAGCTCCTACAATGAGCAGTTCTTC.

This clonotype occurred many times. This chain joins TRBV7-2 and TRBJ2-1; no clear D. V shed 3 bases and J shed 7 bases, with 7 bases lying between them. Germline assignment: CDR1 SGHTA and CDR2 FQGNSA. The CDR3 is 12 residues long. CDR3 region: CASSLTRNEQFF. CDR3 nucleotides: TGTGCCAGCAGCTTGACTCGAAATGAGCAGTTCTTC.

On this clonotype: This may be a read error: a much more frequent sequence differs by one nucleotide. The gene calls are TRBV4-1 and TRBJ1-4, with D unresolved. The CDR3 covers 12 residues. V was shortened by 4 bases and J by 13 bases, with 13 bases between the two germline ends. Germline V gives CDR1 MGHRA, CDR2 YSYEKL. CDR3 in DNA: TGCGCCAGCAGCCGAGATTCCAGAGTACTGTTTTTT. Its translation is CASSRDSRVLFF.

Here the CDR3 DNA reads TGCGCCAGCAGCTTGGGGACAGTGGCCGGCTATGGCTACACCTTC. It translates to CASSLGTVAGYGYTF. The chain is built from TRBV5-1 and TRBJ1-2; tentatively, D is TRBD1 (6 bases). The germline V and J ends were trimmed by 0 bases and 4 bases, with 13 bases remaining between them. This CDR3 is 15 amino acids long. The V gene's germline CDR1 is SGHRS and CDR2 YFSETQ. Full variable domain (rest looked up from reference TRBV5-1 and TRBJ1-2): KAGVTQTPRYLIKTRGQQVTLSCSPISGHRSVSWYQQTPGQGLQFLFEYFSETQRNKGNFPGRFSGRQFSNSRSEMNVSTLELGDSALYLCASSLGTVAGYGYTFGSGTRLTVV.

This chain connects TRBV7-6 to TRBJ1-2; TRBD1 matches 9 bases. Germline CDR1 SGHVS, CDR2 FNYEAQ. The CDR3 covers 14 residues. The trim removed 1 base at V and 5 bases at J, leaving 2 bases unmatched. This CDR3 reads CASSLGQGEYGYTF. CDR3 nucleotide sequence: TGTGCCAGCAGCTTAGGACAGGGGGAATATGGCTACACCTTC. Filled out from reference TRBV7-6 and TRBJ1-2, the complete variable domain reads GAGVSQSPRYKVTKRGQDVALRCDPISGHVSLYWYRQALGQGPEFLTYFNYEAQQDKSGLPNDRFSAERPEGSISTLTIQRTEQRDSAMYRCASSLGQGEYGYTFGSGTRLTVV.

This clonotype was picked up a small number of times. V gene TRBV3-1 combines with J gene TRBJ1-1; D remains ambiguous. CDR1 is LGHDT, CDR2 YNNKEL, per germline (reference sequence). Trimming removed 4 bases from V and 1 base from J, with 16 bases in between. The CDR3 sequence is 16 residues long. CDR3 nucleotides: TGTGCCAGCAGCCCCCGTTTCAGCTGGGAGAACACTGAAGCTTTCTTT. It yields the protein CASSPRFSWENTEAFF.

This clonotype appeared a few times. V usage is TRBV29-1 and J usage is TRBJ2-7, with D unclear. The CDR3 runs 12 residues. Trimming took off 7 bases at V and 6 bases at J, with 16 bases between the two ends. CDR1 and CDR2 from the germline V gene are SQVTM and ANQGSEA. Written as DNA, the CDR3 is TGCAGCGCCCGTTCGGGTTCGGGCGAGCAGTACGTC. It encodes CSARSGSGEQYV.

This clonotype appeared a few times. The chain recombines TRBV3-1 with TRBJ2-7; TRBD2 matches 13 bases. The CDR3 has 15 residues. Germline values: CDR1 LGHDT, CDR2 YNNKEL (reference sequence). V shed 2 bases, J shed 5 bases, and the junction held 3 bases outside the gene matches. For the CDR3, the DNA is TGTGCCAGCAGCCAACCCGGGACTAGCGGGGACGAGCAGTACTTC. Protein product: CASSQPGTSGDEQYF.

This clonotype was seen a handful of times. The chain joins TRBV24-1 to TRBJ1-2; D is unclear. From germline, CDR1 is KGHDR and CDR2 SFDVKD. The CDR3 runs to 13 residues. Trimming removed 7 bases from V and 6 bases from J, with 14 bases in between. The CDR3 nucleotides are TGTGCCACCAGCGGACTTTGGAAGGATGGCTACACCTTC. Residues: CATSGLWKDGYTF.

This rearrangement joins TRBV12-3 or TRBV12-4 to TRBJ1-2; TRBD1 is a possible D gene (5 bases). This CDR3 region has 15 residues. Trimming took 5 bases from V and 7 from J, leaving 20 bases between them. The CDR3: CASSINRNRVFGYTF. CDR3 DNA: TGTGCCAGCAGTATAAACAGGAATAGGGTATTTGGCTACACCTTC.

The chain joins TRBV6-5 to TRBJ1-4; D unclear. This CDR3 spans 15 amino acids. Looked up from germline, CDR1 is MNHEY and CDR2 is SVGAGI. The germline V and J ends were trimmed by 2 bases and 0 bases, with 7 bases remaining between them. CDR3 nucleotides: TGTGCCAGCAGTTACGGGGATGCAACTAATGAAAAACTGTTTTTT. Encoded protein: CASSYGDATNEKLFF.

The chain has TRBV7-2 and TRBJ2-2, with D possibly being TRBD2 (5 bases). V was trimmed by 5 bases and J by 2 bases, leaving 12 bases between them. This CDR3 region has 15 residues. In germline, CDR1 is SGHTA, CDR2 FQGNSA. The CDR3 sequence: CASSPGSGNTGELFF. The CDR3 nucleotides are TGTGCCAGCAGCCCTGGGTCGGGAAACACCGGGGAGCTGTTTTTT.